One and the same sample provided the 18 T cell receptor beta chains below, sequenced in a study of T cell responses to AZD1222 COVID-19 vaccine. TCRdb keeps only in-frame clones here, not all; method: immunoSEQ multiplex PCR. The sample contains approximately 91,000 clones, 80% to 95% of which appear only once. This specimen consisted of peripheral blood, obtained 28 days after the second AZD1222 dose. These receptors originate from an adult who received the AZD1222 COVID-19 vaccine.

The V gene is TRBV5-1, the J gene TRBJ2-1; a weak D match, TRBD1 (6 bases). The germline gives CDR1 SGHRS, CDR2 YFSETQ. CDR3 length: 12 residues. V gave up 3 bases and J gave up 6 bases, with 7 bases separating them. CDR3 sequence reads: CASSSRGNEQFF. CDR3 DNA sequence: TGCGCCAGCAGCTCCAGGGGCAATGAGCAGTTCTTC.

This clone was seen a few times. The chain couples TRBV30 to TRBJ1-2, with TRBD1 matching 10 bases. Germline assignment: CDR1 GTSNPN and CDR2 SVGIG (reference sequence). This CDR3 comprises 15 residues. Trimming took 5 bases from V and 2 from J; bases not matched to a gene: 8. The CDR3 nucleotides are TGTGCCTGGGGTAGACCGGACAGGGGGAACTATGGCTACACCTTC. This translates into CAWGRPDRGNYGYTF.

The chain recombines TRBV11-2 with TRBJ2-7; the D call may be TRBD1 or TRBD2 (5 bases each). The CDR3 runs 14 residues. Trimming left V 7 bases short and J 4 bases short, with 17 bases between. Germline V gives CDR1 SGHAT, CDR2 FQNNGV. The CDR3 DNA sequence: TGTGCCAGCAAACCGCCGGGACGGATGTACGAGCAGTACTTC. Amino acid sequence: CASKPPGRMYEQYF.

The J gene is TRBJ2-7, the V gene TRBV28; maybe TRBD2 (5 bases). V lost 4 bases, J lost 12 bases, and 19 bases lay in between. Per germline, CDR1 MDHEN and CDR2 SYDVKM. CDR3 length: 13 amino acids. The CDR3 sequence is CASSSHPGGSGYF. As DNA, the CDR3 is TGTGCCAGCAGTTCCCATCCTGGCGGGTCAGGGTACTTC.

The chain recombines TRBV5-1 with TRBJ1-2; perhaps TRBD1 as D (5 bases). The length of the CDR3 is 13 residues. The ends were cut back, 1 base at V and 4 bases at J, with 8 bases in the middle. CDR1 and CDR2 (germline): SGHRS, YFSETQ. CDR3 nucleotide sequence: TGCGCCAGCAGCTTGCAGGGCCCCTATGGCTACACCTTC. Translation gives CASSLQGPYGYTF. The complete variable domain, with remaining parts taken from reference TRBV5-1 and TRBJ1-2, reads KAGVTQTPRYLIKTRGQQVTLSCSPISGHRSVSWYQQTPGQGLQFLFEYFSETQRNKGNFPGRFSGRQFSNSRSEMNVSTLELGDSALYLCASSLQGPYGYTFGSGTRLTVV.

This rearrangement joins TRBV5-4 to TRBJ2-1; TRBD1 or TRBD2 may be the D gene (5 bases each). Trimming shortened V by 4 bases and J by 10 bases, and 27 bases separated the two germline ends. CDR1 and CDR2 (germline): SGHNT, YYREEE (reference sequence). This CDR3 has 17 residues. The CDR3 region is CASSPTSGTSRVAEQFF. The DNA for the CDR3 is TGTGCCAGCAGCCCAACCTCCGGGACGTCTAGAGTGGCCGAGCAGTTCTTC. The variable domain in full, completed from reference TRBV5-4 and TRBJ2-1, reads ETGVTQSPTHLIKTRGQQVTLRCSSQSGHNTVSWYQQALGQGPQFIFQYYREEENGRGNFPPRFSGLQFPNYSSELNVNALELDDSALYLCASSPTSGTSRVAEQFFGPGTRLTVL.

This chain uses TRBV18 with TRBJ2-3; unclear D gene. The CDR3 runs 15 residues. V dropped 1 base and J dropped 4 bases, with 12 bases sitting between them. Germline CDR1 is KGHSH and CDR2 is LQKENI. CDR3 protein: CASSPLSRMADTQYF. The DNA of the CDR3 is TGTGCCAGCTCACCACTTAGCAGGATGGCAGATACGCAGTATTTT.

This rearrangement joins TRBV6-5 to TRBJ2-2; 9 nucleotides match TRBD2. The CDR3 has 15 residues. Unmatched junction bases numbered 7, after V lost 6 bases and J lost 5 bases. The germline CDR1 and CDR2 sequences are MNHEY and SVGAGI. The DNA of the CDR3 is TGTGCCAGCAGGCACTTGGCGGGAGGGACCGGGGAGCTGTTTTTT. Amino acid sequence: CASRHLAGGTGELFF.

V gene TRBV7-8 combines with J gene TRBJ1-2; 7 nucleotides match TRBD1. This CDR3 is 14 amino acids long. Per the germline V gene, CDR1 is SGHVS and CDR2 is FQNEAQ. Trimming at V came to 6 bases and at J to 5 bases, leaving 9 bases not matched to a gene. The CDR3 is CASSRRDRSYGYTF. CDR3 nucleotides: TGTGCCAGCAGTCGTAGGGACAGATCTTATGGCTACACCTTC.

This chain connects TRBV6-1 to TRBJ1-2, with a tentative D call TRBD1 (6 bases). V shed 3 bases and J shed 2 bases, with 10 bases lying between them. The CDR3 length is 14 residues. Germline assignment: CDR1 MNHNS and CDR2 SASEGT. CDR3 loop: CASSDIQGNYGYTF. DNA of the CDR3: TGTGCCAGCAGTGATATTCAGGGGAACTATGGCTACACCTTC.

The chain couples TRBV9 to TRBJ1-6; unclear D gene. The CDR3 has 15 residues. Trimming took 5 bases from V and 0 from J, leaving 9 bases between them. Germline-derived CDR1 and CDR2 are SGDLS and YYNGEE. In DNA form, the CDR3 reads TGTGCCAGCAGTGCCTATAGCTCCTATAATTCACCCCTCCACTTT. Amino acid sequence: CASSAYSSYNSPLHF.

The chain uses TRBV27 and TRBJ2-3; unclear D gene. Germline V gene data show CDR1 as MNHEY and CDR2 as SMNVEV (reference sequence). Deletions cut 1 base from V and 4 bases from J, with 6 bases between. The CDR3 covers 13 residues. The CDR3 coding sequence is TGTGCCAGCAGTTTATTAATCTCAGATACGCAGTATTTT. This codes for CASSLLISDTQYF.

The rearrangement joins TRBV28 to TRBJ2-3; either TRBD1 or TRBD2 may fit D (6 bases each). V was shortened by 7 bases and J by 4 bases, with 18 bases between the two germline ends. This CDR3 spans 15 amino acids. CDR1 MDHEN and CDR2 SYDVKM come from the germline V gene. The chain's CDR3 is CASKIGGGNADTQYF. The CDR3 nucleotides read TGTGCCAGCAAAATTGGAGGGGGAAATGCAGATACGCAGTATTTT.

V is TRBV7-2 and J is TRBJ2-3, with TRBD1 identical over 9 bases. CDR1 and CDR2 from the germline V gene are SGHTA and FQGNSA. The J segment lost 1 base and the V segment lost 5 bases, leaving 7 bases of the junction unmatched. The CDR3 spans 16 residues. The CDR3 DNA follows: TGTGCCAGCAGCCCCCGGGGACAGGGAGGCACAGATACGCAGTATTTT. This sequence encodes CASSPRGQGGTDTQYF. The complete variable domain, with remaining parts taken from reference TRBV7-2 and TRBJ2-3, reads GAGVSQSPSNKVTEKGKDVELRCDPISGHTALYWYRQSLGQGLEFLIYFQGNSAPDKSGLPSDRFSAERTGGSVSTLTIQRTQQEDSAVYLCASSPRGQGGTDTQYFGPGTRLTVL.

V gene TRBV4-3 combines with J gene TRBJ2-5; no clear D. The V end was cut by 0 bases, the J end by 5 bases, with 13 bases between. The germline gives CDR1 LGHNA, CDR2 YSLEER. This CDR3 is 15 amino acids long. The CDR3 DNA is TGCGCCAGCAGCCAAGATGGCGAAAAAAGGGAGACCCAGTACTTC. It translates to CASSQDGEKRETQYF.

The chain employs TRBV5-1 and TRBJ2-5; D not certain. Trimming took off 6 bases at V and 1 base at J, with 4 bases between the two ends. Germline V gene sequence: CDR1 SGHRS, CDR2 YFSETQ. The CDR3 sequence is 11 residues long. CDR3 protein: CASNIQETQYF. The CDR3 bases are TGCGCCAGCAACATCCAAGAGACCCAGTACTTC.

J is TRBJ1-5 and V is TRBV6-5, with D tentatively TRBD1 (5 bases). Germline loops: CDR1 MNHEY, CDR2 SVGAGI. The CDR3 runs 14 residues. The V end lost 2 bases, the J end lost 4 bases, and 9 bases lay between the germline ends. CDR3 amino acids: CASSYDGTNQPQHF. CDR3 in DNA: TGTGCCAGCAGTTACGACGGGACGAATCAGCCCCAGCATTTT.

The chain combines TRBV9 with TRBJ2-1; D remains unclear. V dropped 0 bases and J dropped 0 bases, with 7 bases sitting between them. There are 15 residues in the CDR3. CDR1 and CDR2 from the germline V gene are SGDLS and YYNGEE. The DNA for the CDR3 is TGTGCCAGCAGCGTAGAAAAATCCTCCTACAATGAGCAGTTCTTC. This gives the protein CASSVEKSSYNEQFF.